Reported below is one TCR beta chain. The record originates from a study of early T cells in non-severe SARS-CoV-2 infection. Individually, cDNA molecules had unique molecular identifiers attached to them. From the 5' RACE reads, TCRdb called clonotypes with MiXCR, one entry per CDR3 protein. Of around 63,000 distinct CDR3 sequences in the sample, over 8% are singletons; the top ten hold 15%. The CDR3 loop spans 12 amino acids. Trimming took off 7 bases at V and 5 bases at J, with 9 bases between the two ends. The germline CDR1 and CDR2 sequences are MDHEN and SYDVKM. This TCR derives from an adult who was a healthcare worker with PCR-confirmed SARS-CoV-2 infection or an uninfected control (not recorded which). The sample in question was whole blood, obtained at baseline. This sequence joins TRBV28 and TRBJ2-1; unclear D gene. The DNA for the CDR3 is TGTGCCAGCACTCCTAGAGACAATGAGCAGTTCTTC. Translation: CASTPRDNEQFF. Supplemented by reference TRBV28 and TRBJ2-1, the full variable domain reads DVKVTQSSRYLVKRTGEKVFLECVQDMDHENMFWYRQDPGLGLRLIYFSYDVKMKEKGDIPEGYSVSREKKERFSLILESASTNQTSMYLCASTPRDNEQFFGPGTRLTVL.